This T cell receptor (beta chain) was profiled in a study of beta chain features in type 1 diabetes. Study-level results: Resolution of whether HLA type affects TCRB rearrangement was not achieved here. Type 1 diabetes patients showed a moderate but significant shortening of TCRB CDR3s in all four CD4+ subsets. Sequencing the cDNA could make cells with high TCR expression show up more than they should.

The V gene's germline CDR1 is PRHDT and CDR2 FYEKMQ (reference sequence). Trimming cost V 0 bases and J 5 bases; bases outside gene matches: 6. This CDR3 is 16 amino acids long. The sequenced template was cDNA made from the entire isolated RNA. Profiling relied on immunoSEQ multiplex PCR, and the TCRdb table lists in-frame clones only, not all of them. Among about 27,000 clones listed, around three fifths were seen once. In total, each donor contributed a single heparinised blood draw that averaged approximately 0.12 L. A word on this clone: Its antigen remains unidentified.

The sequenced sample consisted of Tregs from blood. The receptor comes from a woman under 30 with type 1 diabetes. V gene TRBV13 combines with J gene TRBJ2-3, with TRBD2 identical over 9 bases. The CDR3 coding sequence is TGTGCCAGCAGCTTAGGCGTAGCGGGAGCTAGAGATACGCAGTATTTT. Amino acids: CASSLGVAGARDTQYF.